These 18 T cell receptor beta chains share one sample of origin, sequenced in a study of cytomegalovirus exposure and HLA in healthy donors. Vbeta (60) and Jbeta (13) primers were used in the PCR. Clones were read by immunoSEQ multiplex PCR, and TCRdb kept only the in-frame ones, dropping some. The sample has roughly 100,000 clones, 81% seen once. Sequenced: PBMCs. The source is a man aged 40-49 years in good health and CMV-seropositive.

The gene calls are TRBV7-2 and TRBJ2-5, with 8 bases identical to TRBD2. There are 12 residues in the CDR3. Germline values: CDR1 SGHTA, CDR2 FQGNSA. J lost 1 base, V lost 10 bases, and 2 bases had no gene match. CDR3 loop: CATGLAQETQYF. CDR3 DNA: TGTGCCACCGGACTAGCCCAAGAGACCCAGTACTTC.

The J gene is TRBJ2-2, the V gene TRBV6-1; D not resolved. The CDR3 is 13 residues long. Trimming removed 2 bases from V and 6 bases from J, with 7 bases in between. Germline values: CDR1 MNHNS, CDR2 SASEGT. The CDR3 spells CASSEWLAGELFF. DNA for the CDR3: TGTGCCAGCAGTGAATGGCTAGCCGGGGAGCTGTTTTTT.

This chain uses TRBV27 with TRBJ2-2, with TRBD2 matching 7 bases. CDR3 length: 17 amino acids. The junction had 17 bases not matched to a gene; V was cut back by 10 bases and J by 3 bases. Germline V gene data show CDR1 as MNHEY and CDR2 as SMNVEV (reference sequence). As DNA, the CDR3 is TGTGCCACTTCATGGGTTCCGGGGAGGGGAGACACCGGGGAGCTGTTTTTT. Its translation: CATSWVPGRGDTGELFF.

This clone appeared a few times. V gene TRBV19 combines with J gene TRBJ2-1; TRBD1 might be the D (6 bases). This CDR3 is 15 amino acids long. In germline, CDR1 is LNHDA, CDR2 SQIVND (reference sequence). V gave up 3 bases and J gave up 0 bases, with 9 bases separating them. This chain's CDR3 is CASSIDRSSYNEQFF. The DNA for the CDR3 is TGTGCCAGTAGTATTGACAGGAGCTCCTACAATGAGCAGTTCTTC.

V gene TRBV5-6 combines with J gene TRBJ2-1; the D gene is possibly TRBD1 (5 bases). Between the trimmed V and J ends, which lost 0 bases and 9 bases, there was a span of 10 bases. The CDR3 is 13 residues long. The germline CDR1 and CDR2 sequences are SGHDT and YYEEEE. The CDR3 region is CASSLEGRSEQFF. CDR3 DNA: TGTGCCAGCAGCTTGGAGGGGCGTAGTGAGCAGTTCTTC.

The chain combines TRBV9 with TRBJ1-1; no reliable D call. Trimming cost V 0 bases and J 1 base, with 7 bases left between them. The V gene's germline CDR1 is SGDLS and CDR2 YYNGEE. The CDR3 has 14 amino acids. CDR3 in DNA: TGTGCCAGCAGCGTAGTATCCTCGAACACTGAAGCTTTCTTT. Translated: CASSVVSSNTEAFF.

This clone has more than one count but fewer than ten. The chain carries TRBV7-5 and TRBJ2-5; the table assigns TRBD2, which was not confirmed against the DNA. TRBV7-5 is a pseudogene segment. This CDR3 is 17 amino acids long. The CDR3 bases are TGTGTCAGAAGCTCTTCACTTCTACCCGCCCGGGGGGAGACCCAGTACTTC. It specifies CVRSSSLLPARGETQYF.

The V and J genes are TRBV19 and TRBJ2-3, with D perhaps TRBD2 (6 bases). This CDR3 contains 10 residues. Germline CDR1 LNHDA, CDR2 SQIVND (reference sequence). Trimming stripped 10 bases from V and 8 bases from J, with 10 bases between. The CDR3 reads CATGEGTQYF. In nucleotides, the CDR3 is TGTGCCACGGGGGAAGGTACGCAGTATTTT.

This chain uses TRBV5-1 with TRBJ1-1; 10 nucleotides match TRBD1. This CDR3 region has 15 residues. The germline V gene has CDR1 SGHRS and CDR2 YFSETQ. V dropped 1 base and J dropped 4; count of bases not matched to a gene: 4. Here the CDR3 DNA reads TGCGCCAGCAGCTTGAATCGACAGGGGGCCACTGAAGCTTTCTTT. Translation gives CASSLNRQGATEAFF.

The chain joins TRBV5-4 to TRBJ2-1, with TRBD2 identical over 11 bases. V shed 7 bases and J 8 bases; nucleotides not matched to a gene: 11. CDR1 and CDR2 from the germline V gene are SGHNT and YYREEE (reference sequence). The CDR3 runs 15 residues. CDR3 amino acids: CASSTGTSGSHEQFF. Here the CDR3 DNA reads TGTGCCAGCTCGACTGGAACTAGCGGGAGCCATGAGCAGTTCTTC.

The chain carries TRBV12-5 and TRBJ1-2, with D hard to call. Germline lookup yields CDR1 LGHNT and CDR2 FRNRAP. The ends were cut back, 5 bases at V and 9 bases at J, with 13 bases in the middle. The CDR3 length is 12 residues. CDR3 in amino acids: CASGQATESYTF. The CDR3, as DNA: TGTGCTAGTGGTCAAGCGACGGAGAGCTACACCTTC.

J is TRBJ2-1 and V is TRBV6-5; TRBD2 might be the D (5 bases). The CDR3 runs to 14 residues. Germline-derived CDR1 and CDR2 are MNHEY and SVGAGI. Trimming pared 9 bases from V and 0 bases from J, leaving 12 bases between. The CDR3, as DNA: TGTGCCAGTAGGAGGCTGAACTCCTACAATGAGCAGTTCTTC. Translating gives CASRRLNSYNEQFF.

The J gene is TRBJ2-7, the V gene TRBV27; TRBD2 is a possible D gene (6 bases). The CDR3 covers 14 residues. Deletions cut 4 bases from V and 3 bases from J, with 13 bases between. Germline V gives CDR1 MNHEY, CDR2 SMNVEV (reference sequence). The CDR3 DNA is TGTGCCAGCAGTTCGTGGGACTTAAACTACGAGCAGTACTTC. Its translation: CASSSWDLNYEQYF.

The chain uses TRBV7-2 and TRBJ2-1; 8 bases line up with TRBD2. Germline loops: CDR1 SGHTA, CDR2 FQGNSA. This CDR3 is built from 15 residues. Losses at the gene ends were 5 bases for V and 0 bases for J; bases not matched to a gene: 3. CDR3 protein: CASSLSGSSYNEQFF. In DNA, the CDR3 is TGTGCCAGCAGCCTGAGCGGGAGCTCCTACAATGAGCAGTTCTTC.

V usage is TRBV11-3 and J usage is TRBJ1-1; D remains ambiguous. V dropped 6 bases and J dropped 1 base, with 9 bases sitting between them. CDR1 is SGHNT, CDR2 YENEEA, per germline. This CDR3 comprises 13 residues. The CDR3 here is CASSHRENTEAFF. For the CDR3, the DNA is TGTGCCAGCAGTCACCGGGAGAACACTGAAGCTTTCTTT.

This clone was counted a single time. J is TRBJ1-2 and V is TRBV6-5, with 9 bases aligning to TRBD1. V shed 5 bases, J shed 2 bases, and the junction held 6 bases outside the gene matches. Per the germline V gene, CDR1 is MNHEY and CDR2 is SVGAGI. The CDR3 extends over 15 amino acids. CDR3 in DNA: TGTGCCAGCAGTCTAAGGGACAGGGAAAACTATGGCTACACCTTC. Its translation is CASSLRDRENYGYTF.

V gene TRBV7-9 combines with J gene TRBJ1-1, with D possibly TRBD1 on 6 matching bases. The CDR3 has 15 amino acids. CDR1 and CDR2 (germline): SEHNR, FQNEAQ (reference sequence). Trimming stripped 4 bases from V and 5 bases from J, with 17 bases between. The chain's CDR3 is CASSSSGGAWTEAFF. In DNA form, the CDR3 reads TGTGCCAGCAGCTCCAGTGGGGGGGCCTGGACTGAAGCTTTCTTT.

The chain couples TRBV4-2 to TRBJ2-7, with 12 bases identical to TRBD2. After removal of 2 bases from V and 4 bases from J, the junction contained 6 bases not matched to a gene. The germline V gene has CDR1 LGHNA and CDR2 YNFKEQ. The CDR3 runs 16 residues. CDR3 in amino acids: CASSQFLAGGDYEQYF. As DNA, the CDR3 is TGTGCCAGCAGCCAATTCCTAGCGGGGGGGGATTACGAGCAGTACTTC.